This T cell receptor (beta chain) was sequenced during a study of blood T cell repertoires in COVID-19. At the level of the study: Collection of acute and convalescent COVID-19 samples took place in the United States, Italy and Spain. From T cells, B-cell-depleted T cells, or PBMCs came the material, which was cDNA or gDNA.

Original analysis: Scientists estimated how many nucleated cells there were by amplifying reference gene primers. Some clones are missing from TCRdb's copy, which holds only in-frame ones; the method was immunoSEQ multiplex PCR. The D gene and trimming were derived from the DNA, and the V and J assignments and clone size from that table. Of approximately 65,000 clones in the sample, about nine tenths are singletons; the top ten hold approximately 5%. V lost 8 bases, J lost 2 bases, and 10 bases lay in between. Germline assignment: CDR1 MNHEY and CDR2 SVGAGI. The CDR3 is 13 residues long. This chain uses TRBV6-5 with TRBJ1-5; the D is unclear. The source of this sequence is a woman aged 18-29 years with acute or convalescent COVID-19. The sequenced sample was peripheral blood. The CDR3 loop reads CASSVQGNQPQHF. The CDR3 nucleotides are TGTGCCAGCTCCGTACAAGGCAATCAGCCCCAGCATTTT.